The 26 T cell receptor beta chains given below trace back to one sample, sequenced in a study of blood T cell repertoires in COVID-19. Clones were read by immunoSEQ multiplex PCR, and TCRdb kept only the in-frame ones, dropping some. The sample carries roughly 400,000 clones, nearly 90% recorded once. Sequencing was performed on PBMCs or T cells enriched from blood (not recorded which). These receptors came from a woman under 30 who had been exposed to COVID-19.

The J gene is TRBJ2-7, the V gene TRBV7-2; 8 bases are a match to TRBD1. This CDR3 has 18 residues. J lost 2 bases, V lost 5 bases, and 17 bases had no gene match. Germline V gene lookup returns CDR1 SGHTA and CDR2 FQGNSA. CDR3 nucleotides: TGTGCCAGCAGCGCCCGGACAGGGACCTTAGCGGACCCCTACGAGCAGTACTTC. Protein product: CASSARTGTLADPYEQYF.

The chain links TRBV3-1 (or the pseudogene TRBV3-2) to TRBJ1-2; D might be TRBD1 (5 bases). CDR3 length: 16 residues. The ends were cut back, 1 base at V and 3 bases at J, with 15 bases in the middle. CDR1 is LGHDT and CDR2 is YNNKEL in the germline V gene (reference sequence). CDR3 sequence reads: CASSQGEWGEDYGYTF. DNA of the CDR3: TGTGCCAGCAGCCAAGGGGAATGGGGGGAGGACTATGGCTACACCTTC.

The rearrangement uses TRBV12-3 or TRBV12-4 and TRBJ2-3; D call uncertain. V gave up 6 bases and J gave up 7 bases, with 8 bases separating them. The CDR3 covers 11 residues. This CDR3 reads CASSSSYTQYF. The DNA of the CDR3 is TGTGCCAGCAGCTCTTCTTATACGCAGTATTTT.

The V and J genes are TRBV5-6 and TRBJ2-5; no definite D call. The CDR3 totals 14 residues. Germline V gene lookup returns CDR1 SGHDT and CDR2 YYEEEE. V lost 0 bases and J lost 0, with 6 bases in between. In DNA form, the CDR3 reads TGTGCCAGCAGCTTGGATCTTAACCAAGAGACCCAGTACTTC. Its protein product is CASSLDLNQETQYF.

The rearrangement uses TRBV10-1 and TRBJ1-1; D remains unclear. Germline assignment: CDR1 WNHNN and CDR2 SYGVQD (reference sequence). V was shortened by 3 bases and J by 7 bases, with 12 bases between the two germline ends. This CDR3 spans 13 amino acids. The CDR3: CASSEPDTYEAFF. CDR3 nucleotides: TGCGCCAGCAGTGAACCCGACACCTATGAAGCTTTCTTT.

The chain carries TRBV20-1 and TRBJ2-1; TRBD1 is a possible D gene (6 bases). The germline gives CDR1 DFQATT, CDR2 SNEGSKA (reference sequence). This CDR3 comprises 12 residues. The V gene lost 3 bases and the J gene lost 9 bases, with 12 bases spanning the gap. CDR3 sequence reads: CSASSRGGEQFF. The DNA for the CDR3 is TGCAGTGCTAGTTCCAGGGGCGGTGAGCAGTTCTTC.

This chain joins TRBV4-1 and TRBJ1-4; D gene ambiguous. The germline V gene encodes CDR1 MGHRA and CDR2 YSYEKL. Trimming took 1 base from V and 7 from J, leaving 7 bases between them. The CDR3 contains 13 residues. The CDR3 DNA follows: TGCGCCAGCAGCCAAGTCCTGAGTGAAAAACTGTTTTTT. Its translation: CASSQVLSEKLFF.

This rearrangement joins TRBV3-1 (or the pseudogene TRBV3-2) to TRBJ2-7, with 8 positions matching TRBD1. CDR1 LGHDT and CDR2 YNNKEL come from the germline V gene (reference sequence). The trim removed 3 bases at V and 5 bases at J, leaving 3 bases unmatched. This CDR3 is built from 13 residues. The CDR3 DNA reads TGTGCCAGCAGCCACGGACAGGGCCACGAGCAGTACTTC. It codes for CASSHGQGHEQYF.

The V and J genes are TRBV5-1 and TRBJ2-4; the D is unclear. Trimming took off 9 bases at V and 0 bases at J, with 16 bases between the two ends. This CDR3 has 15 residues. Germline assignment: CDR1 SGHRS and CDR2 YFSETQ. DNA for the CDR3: TGCGCCATCCCAGACGGGTACCTAGCCAAAAACATTCAGTACTTC. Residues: CAIPDGYLAKNIQYF.

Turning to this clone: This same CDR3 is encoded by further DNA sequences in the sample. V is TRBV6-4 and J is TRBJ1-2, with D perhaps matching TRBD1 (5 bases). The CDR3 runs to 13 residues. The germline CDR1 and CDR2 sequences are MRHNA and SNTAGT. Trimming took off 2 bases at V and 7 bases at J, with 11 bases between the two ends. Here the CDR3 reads CASSDEGVGGYTF. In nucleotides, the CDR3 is TGTGCCAGCAGTGACGAAGGGGTCGGTGGCTACACCTTC.

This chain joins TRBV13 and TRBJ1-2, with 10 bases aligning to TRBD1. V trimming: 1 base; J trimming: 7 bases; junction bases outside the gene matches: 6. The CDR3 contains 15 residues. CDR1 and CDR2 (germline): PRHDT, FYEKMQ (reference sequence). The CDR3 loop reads CASSLVGQGGSGYTF. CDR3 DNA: TGTGCCAGCAGCTTAGTCGGACAGGGGGGGAGTGGCTACACCTTC.

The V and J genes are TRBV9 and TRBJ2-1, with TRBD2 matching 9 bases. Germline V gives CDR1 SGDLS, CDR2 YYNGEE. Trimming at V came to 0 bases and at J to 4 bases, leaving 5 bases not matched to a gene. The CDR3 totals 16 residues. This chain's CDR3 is CASSVVPSGAYNEQFF. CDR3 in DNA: TGTGCCAGCAGCGTAGTTCCTAGCGGGGCATACAATGAGCAGTTCTTC.

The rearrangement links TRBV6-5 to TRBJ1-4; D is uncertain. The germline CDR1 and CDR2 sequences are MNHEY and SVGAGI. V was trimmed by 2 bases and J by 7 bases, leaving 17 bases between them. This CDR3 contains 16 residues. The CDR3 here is CASSYAGESGGEKLFF. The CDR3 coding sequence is TGTGCCAGCAGTTACGCCGGTGAAAGTGGCGGTGAAAAACTGTTTTTT.

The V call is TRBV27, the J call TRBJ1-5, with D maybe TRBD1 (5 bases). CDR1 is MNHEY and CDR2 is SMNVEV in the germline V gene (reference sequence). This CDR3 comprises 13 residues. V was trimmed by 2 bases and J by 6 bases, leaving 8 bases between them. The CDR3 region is CASSLMGPQPQHF. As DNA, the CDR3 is TGTGCCAGCAGTTTAATGGGGCCTCAGCCCCAGCATTTT.

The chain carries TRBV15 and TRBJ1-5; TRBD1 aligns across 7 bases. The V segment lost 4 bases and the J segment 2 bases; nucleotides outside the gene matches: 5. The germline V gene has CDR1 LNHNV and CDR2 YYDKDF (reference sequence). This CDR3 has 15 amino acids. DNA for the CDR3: TGTGCCACCAGCATTAACAGGGGTGGCAATCAGCCCCAGCATTTT. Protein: CATSINRGGNQPQHF.

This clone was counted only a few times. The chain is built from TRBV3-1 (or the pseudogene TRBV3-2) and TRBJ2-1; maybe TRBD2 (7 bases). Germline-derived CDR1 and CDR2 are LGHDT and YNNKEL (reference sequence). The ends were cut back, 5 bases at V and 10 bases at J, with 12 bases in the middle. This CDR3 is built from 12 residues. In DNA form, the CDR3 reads TGTGCCAGCAGCAGGGGGGGGGTAGAGCAGTTCTTC. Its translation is CASSRGGVEQFF.

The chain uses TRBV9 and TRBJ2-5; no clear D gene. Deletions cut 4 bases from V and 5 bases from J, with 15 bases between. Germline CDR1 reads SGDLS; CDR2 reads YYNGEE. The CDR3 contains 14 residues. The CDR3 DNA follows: TGTGCCAGCAGCACTTACCCCATGGAGGAGACCCAGTACTTC. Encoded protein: CASSTYPMEETQYF.

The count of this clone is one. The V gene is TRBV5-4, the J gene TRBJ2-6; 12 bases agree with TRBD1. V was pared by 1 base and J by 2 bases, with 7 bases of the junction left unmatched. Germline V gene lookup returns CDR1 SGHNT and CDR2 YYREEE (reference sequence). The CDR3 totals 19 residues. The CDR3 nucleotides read TGTGCCAGCAGCTTGCCCCTGGGACAGGGGGCGCCTGGGGCCAACGTCCTGACTTTC. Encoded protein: CASSLPLGQGAPGANVLTF. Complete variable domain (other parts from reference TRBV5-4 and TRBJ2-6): ETGVTQSPTHLIKTRGQQVTLRCSSQSGHNTVSWYQQALGQGPQFIFQYYREEENGRGNFPPRFSGLQFPNYSSELNVNALELDDSALYLCASSLPLGQGAPGANVLTFGAGSRLTVL.

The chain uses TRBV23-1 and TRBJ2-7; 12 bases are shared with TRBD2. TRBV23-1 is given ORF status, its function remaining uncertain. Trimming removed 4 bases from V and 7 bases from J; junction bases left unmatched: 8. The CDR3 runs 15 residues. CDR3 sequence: CASSRELAGGWEQYF. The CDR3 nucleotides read TGCGCCAGCAGTCGCGAACTAGCGGGAGGATGGGAGCAGTACTTC.

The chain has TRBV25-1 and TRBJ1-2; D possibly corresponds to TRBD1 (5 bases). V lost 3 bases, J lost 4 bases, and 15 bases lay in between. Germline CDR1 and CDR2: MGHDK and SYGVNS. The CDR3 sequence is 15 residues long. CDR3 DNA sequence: TGTGCCAGCAGTGACACGGCGGGGGTGCTCTATGGCTACACCTTC. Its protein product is CASSDTAGVLYGYTF.

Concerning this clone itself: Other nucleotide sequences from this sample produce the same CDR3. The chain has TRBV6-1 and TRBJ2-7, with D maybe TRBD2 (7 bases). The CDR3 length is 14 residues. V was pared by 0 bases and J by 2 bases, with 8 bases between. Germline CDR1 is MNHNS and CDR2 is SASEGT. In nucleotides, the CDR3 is TGTGCCAGCAGTGAAGCGGGGGGGCCCTACGAGCAGTACTTC. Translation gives CASSEAGGPYEQYF.

CDR3 in DNA: TGTGCCAGCAGTCCCAGGGGGTCTCCTATTCTCCGGGGCTACACCTTC. Protein sequence: CASSPRGSPILRGYTF. The chain uses TRBV28 and TRBJ1-2; 7 bases match TRBD1. CDR3 length equals 16 residues. The V gene end was trimmed by 5 bases and the J gene end by 8 bases; junction bases not matched to a gene: 17. The germline V gene encodes CDR1 MDHEN and CDR2 SYDVKM.

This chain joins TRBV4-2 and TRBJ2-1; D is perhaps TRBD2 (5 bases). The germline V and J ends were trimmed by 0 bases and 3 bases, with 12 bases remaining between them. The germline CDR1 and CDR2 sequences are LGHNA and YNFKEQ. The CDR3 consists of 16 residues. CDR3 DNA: TGTGCCAGCAGCCAAGAGGCTAGCAGTAGCTACAATGAGCAGTTCTTC. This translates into CASSQEASSSYNEQFF.

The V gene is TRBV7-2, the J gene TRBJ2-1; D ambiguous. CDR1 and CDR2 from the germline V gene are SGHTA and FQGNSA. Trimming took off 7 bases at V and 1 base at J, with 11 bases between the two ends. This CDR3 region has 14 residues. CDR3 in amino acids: CASTRGISYNEQFF. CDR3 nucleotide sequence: TGTGCCAGCACCAGAGGCATATCCTACAATGAGCAGTTCTTC.

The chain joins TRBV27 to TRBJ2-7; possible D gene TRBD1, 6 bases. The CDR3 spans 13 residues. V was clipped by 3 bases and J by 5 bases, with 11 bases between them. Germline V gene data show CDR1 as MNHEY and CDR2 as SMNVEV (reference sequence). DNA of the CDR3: TGTGCCAGCAGTTTGGGGGCCTACGACGAGCAGTACTTC. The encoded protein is CASSLGAYDEQYF.

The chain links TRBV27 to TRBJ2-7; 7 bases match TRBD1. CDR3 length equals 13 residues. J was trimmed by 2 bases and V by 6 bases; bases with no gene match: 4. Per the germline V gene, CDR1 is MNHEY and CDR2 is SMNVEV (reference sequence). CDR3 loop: CASSDGQAYEQYF. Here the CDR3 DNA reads TGTGCCAGCAGCGATGGACAGGCCTACGAGCAGTACTTC.